One sample yielded the 24 T cell receptor beta chains listed below, sequenced in a study of T cells after yellow fever vaccination. Each CDR3 protein is one row after TCRdb ran MiXCR on the 5' RACE reads. The data hold some 320,000 distinct CDR3 sequences, with around 9.3% observed a single time. The sample was CD4+ T cells sorted from PBMCs, taken 5 days after the yellow fever booster vaccination. These receptors were collected from a man aged 18 to 30 who received the YFV17D yellow fever vaccine.

There are a few counts of this clonotype. The chain has TRBV4-2 and TRBJ1-2, with 7 bases identical to TRBD1. The CDR3 totals 13 residues. Germline trimming cut 4 bases from V and 7 bases from J; bases unmatched to any gene: 6. CDR1 is LGHNA and CDR2 is YNFKEQ in the germline V gene. The chain's CDR3 is CASSPGDSIGYTF. As DNA, the CDR3 is TGTGCCAGCAGCCCGGGGGACAGTATTGGCTACACCTTC.

This clonotype was detected many times. V and J are TRBV29-1 and TRBJ1-2; D gene unclear. This CDR3 region has 14 residues. V dropped 3 bases and J dropped 2 bases, with 13 bases sitting between them. CDR1 and CDR2 from the germline V gene are SQVTM and ANQGSEA. The CDR3 sequence: CSVERGIENYGYTF. CDR3 nucleotide sequence: TGCAGCGTTGAGAGAGGTATTGAAAACTATGGCTACACCTTC.

This clonotype was seen a handful of times. The chain links TRBV28 to TRBJ2-1; 11 bases align to TRBD2. The length of the CDR3 is 15 residues. Trimming removed 5 bases from V and 10 bases from J; junction bases left unmatched: 10. From germline, CDR1 is MDHEN and CDR2 SYDVKM. This chain's CDR3 is CASSVIAGGTWEQFF. CDR3 nucleotides: TGTGCCAGCAGTGTGATAGCGGGGGGGACATGGGAGCAGTTCTTC.

This clonotype was recorded a few times. The chain couples TRBV3-1 to TRBJ2-1; D is unresolved. Looked up from germline, CDR1 is LGHDT and CDR2 is YNNKEL (reference sequence). The V and J ends lost 4 bases and 4 bases respectively, with 8 bases between them. This CDR3 region has 13 residues. The CDR3 nucleotides are TGTGCCAGCAGCCTAGACTGGTACAATGAGCAGTTCTTC. It yields the protein CASSLDWYNEQFF.

This clonotype occurred a few times. The chain is built from TRBV11-2 and TRBJ2-1; D not resolved. The CDR3 sequence is 12 residues long. The V gene's germline CDR1 is SGHAT and CDR2 FQNNGV. Trimming cost V 4 bases and J 16 bases, with 17 bases left between them. The CDR3 DNA is TGTGCCAGCAGCTCGGAGACACGAAGGGCATTCTTC. It translates to CASSSETRRAFF.

The gene calls are TRBV5-1 and TRBJ2-3, with a tentative D call TRBD2 (6 bases). CDR3 length: 15 residues. V shed 1 base and J shed 1 base, with 10 bases lying between them. Germline V gives CDR1 SGHRS, CDR2 YFSETQ. The CDR3 protein is CASSLLGGGTDTQYF. The CDR3 DNA reads TGCGCCAGCAGCTTGTTGGGGGGAGGCACAGATACGCAGTATTTT.

This sequence joins TRBV7-2 and TRBJ1-4, with D uncertain. The CDR3 consists of 19 residues. CDR1 and CDR2 from the germline V gene are SGHTA and FQGNSA. V lost 5 bases and J 0 bases, leaving 22 bases between the germline ends. CDR3 sequence reads: CASSPPPQKPLTTNEKLFF. The CDR3 DNA follows: TGTGCCAGCAGCCCGCCCCCTCAGAAGCCACTGACAACTAATGAAAAACTGTTTTTT.

This clonotype has at least ten counts. The chain is built from TRBV20-1 and TRBJ1-6; D gene uncertain. CDR3 size: 15 residues. Germline assignment: CDR1 DFQATT and CDR2 SNEGSKA (reference sequence). V was clipped by 5 bases and J by 7 bases, with 18 bases between them. CDR3 sequence: CSAQPLVRPNSPLHF. For the CDR3, the DNA is TGCAGTGCTCAACCCCTGGTCAGACCCAATTCACCCCTCCACTTT.

The chain couples TRBV6-5 to TRBJ1-2; D gene ambiguous. CDR1 and CDR2 from the germline V gene are MNHEY and SVGAGI. The CDR3 contains 11 residues. Trimming took 8 bases from V and 6 from J, leaving 10 bases between them. The CDR3 sequence: CASGNGNGYTF. The DNA of the CDR3 is TGTGCCAGCGGAAACGGGAATGGCTACACCTTC.

This clonotype was detected ten times or more. The chain couples TRBV4-1 to TRBJ1-2; D remains unclear. Per the germline V gene, CDR1 is MGHRA and CDR2 is YSYEKL. Between the trimmed V and J ends, which lost 1 base and 8 bases, there was a span of 14 bases. The CDR3 covers 14 residues. The chain's CDR3 is CASSQGATVGGYTF. The CDR3 DNA reads as TGCGCCAGCAGCCAAGGAGCTACGGTGGGAGGCTACACCTTC.

The CDR3 is CASSFLAGGSDEQYF. DNA of the CDR3: TGTGCCAGCAGTTTCTTGGCAGGCGGGTCGGACGAGCAGTACTTC. The rearrangement joins TRBV27 to TRBJ2-7, with D perhaps matching TRBD2 (5 bases). This CDR3 has 15 residues. V lost 3 bases and J 5 bases, leaving 17 bases between the germline ends. Germline values: CDR1 MNHEY, CDR2 SMNVEV (reference sequence).

This clonotype was seen only a few times. The gene calls are TRBV6-5 and TRBJ2-3; 10 bases agree with TRBD2. CDR1 is MNHEY and CDR2 is SVGAGI in the germline V gene. The CDR3 covers 16 residues. Trimming at V came to 6 bases and at J to 5 bases, leaving 11 bases not matched to a gene. Here the CDR3 reads CASRRVAGGGGDTQYF. The DNA for the CDR3 is TGTGCCAGCAGACGCGTAGCGGGGGGCGGGGGAGATACGCAGTATTTT.

The sample holds a few counts of this clonotype. J is TRBJ2-2 and V is TRBV27; no reliable D call. The CDR3 has 13 amino acids. The germline gives CDR1 MNHEY, CDR2 SMNVEV (reference sequence). V was pared by 4 bases and J by 6 bases, with 9 bases between. CDR3 protein: CASSSPYAGELFF. The CDR3, as DNA: TGTGCCAGCAGTTCCCCCTACGCCGGGGAGCTGTTTTTT.

At least ten counts were recorded for this clonotype. The J gene is TRBJ1-3, the V gene TRBV7-2, with D maybe TRBD1 (5 bases). The CDR3 has 15 residues. The V gene lost 6 bases and the J gene lost 2 bases, with 14 bases spanning the gap. CDR1 SGHTA and CDR2 FQGNSA come from the germline V gene. The CDR3 loop is CASRWDRRAGNTIYF. CDR3 in DNA: TGTGCCAGCAGGTGGGACCGACGGGCTGGAAACACCATATATTTT.

The rearrangement links TRBV5-1 to TRBJ2-2, with D hard to call. CDR1 is SGHRS, CDR2 YFSETQ, per germline. The V end was cut by 4 bases, the J end by 0 bases, with 10 bases between. The CDR3 is 15 residues long. Here the CDR3 reads CASSITEPNTGELFF. CDR3 nucleotide sequence: TGCGCCAGCAGCATTACAGAGCCGAACACCGGGGAGCTGTTTTTT.

The chain is built from TRBV7-2 and TRBJ2-1; a weak D match, TRBD2 (7 bases). V was pared by 8 bases and J by 7 bases, with 15 bases between. The CDR3 is made up of 13 amino acids. Germline V CDR1 and CDR2: SGHTA, FQGNSA. The CDR3 sequence: CASSRGGRNEQFF. The CDR3, as DNA: TGTGCCAGCTCTAGGGGGGGAAGAAATGAGCAGTTCTTC.

This clonotype has at least ten counts. CDR3 sequence reads: CASSTRQGNTGELFF. The CDR3 DNA sequence: TGTGCCAGCAGCACTCGACAGGGCAACACCGGGGAGCTGTTTTTT. The chain uses TRBV7-3 and TRBJ2-2; TRBD1 aligns across 7 bases. Looked up from germline, CDR1 is SGHTA and CDR2 is FQGTGA. The CDR3 loop spans 15 amino acids. After removal of 5 bases from V and 2 bases from J, the junction contained 5 bases not matched to a gene.

This clonotype has more than one count but fewer than ten. CDR3 DNA: TGTGCCAGCTCACCACTCCAGAGCACAGATACGCAGTATTTT. Amino acids: CASSPLQSTDTQYF. The rearrangement uses TRBV18 and TRBJ2-3; D is unresolved. V was pared by 1 base and J by 0 bases, with 5 bases between. The germline CDR1 and CDR2 sequences are KGHSH and LQKENI. This CDR3 region has 14 residues.

This clonotype was recorded at least ten times. This chain links TRBV20-1 with TRBJ2-5, with D unclear. The CDR3 is 10 residues long. Looked up from germline, CDR1 is DFQATT and CDR2 is SNEGSKA (reference sequence). The V gene lost 7 bases and the J gene lost 3 bases, with 6 bases spanning the gap. CDR3 amino acids: CSDSKETQYF. The CDR3 bases are TGCAGTGACTCGAAAGAGACCCAGTACTTC.

J is TRBJ2-1 and V is TRBV29-1; 7 bases line up with TRBD2. The germline V gene encodes CDR1 SQVTM and CDR2 ANQGSEA. The CDR3 loop spans 16 amino acids. V trimming: 1 base; J trimming: 0 bases; junction bases outside the gene matches: 6. The CDR3 nucleotides read TGCAGCGTTGAAGGCGGGAGAAGGAGCTCCTACAATGAGCAGTTCTTC. Amino acid sequence: CSVEGGRRSSYNEQFF.

This clonotype appeared a few times. This sequence joins TRBV3-1 and TRBJ1-1; a possible D gene is TRBD1 (5 bases). V was cut by 3 bases and J by 1 base, with 9 bases left in between. This CDR3 region has 14 residues. The V gene's germline CDR1 is LGHDT and CDR2 YNNKEL (reference sequence). The DNA for the CDR3 is TGTGCCAGCAGCCAGCCCGGGGGGAACACTGAAGCTTTCTTT. Amino acids: CASSQPGGNTEAFF.

V is TRBV7-2 and J is TRBJ1-2; maybe TRBD1 (5 bases). CDR3 length: 15 residues. Looked up from germline, CDR1 is SGHTA and CDR2 is FQGNSA. The V end was cut by 5 bases, the J end by 3 bases, with 16 bases between. DNA for the CDR3: TGTGCCAGCAGCCCAGCGGGGGGAGCTTACTATGGCTACACCTTC. Amino acids: CASSPAGGAYYGYTF.

In this sample, this clonotype turned up a few times. The CDR3 here is CSGGTGPRDIQYF. CDR3 DNA sequence: TGCAGCGGCGGGACGGGCCCTAGGGACATTCAGTACTTC. V and J are TRBV29-1 and TRBJ2-4, with a possible D match to TRBD2 (6 bases). The germline V gene encodes CDR1 SQVTM and CDR2 ANQGSEA. V lost 7 bases, J lost 8 bases, and 18 bases lay in between. The CDR3 extends over 13 amino acids.

This clonotype was counted many times. This chain uses TRBV6-1 with TRBJ1-2; maybe TRBD1 (5 bases). The CDR3 length is 13 residues. Trimming removed 7 bases from V and 7 bases from J, with 16 bases in between. Per germline, CDR1 MNHNS and CDR2 SASEGT. The CDR3 sequence: CASTKDREGGYTF. The CDR3 bases are TGTGCCAGCACGAAAGACAGAGAAGGTGGCTACACCTTC.